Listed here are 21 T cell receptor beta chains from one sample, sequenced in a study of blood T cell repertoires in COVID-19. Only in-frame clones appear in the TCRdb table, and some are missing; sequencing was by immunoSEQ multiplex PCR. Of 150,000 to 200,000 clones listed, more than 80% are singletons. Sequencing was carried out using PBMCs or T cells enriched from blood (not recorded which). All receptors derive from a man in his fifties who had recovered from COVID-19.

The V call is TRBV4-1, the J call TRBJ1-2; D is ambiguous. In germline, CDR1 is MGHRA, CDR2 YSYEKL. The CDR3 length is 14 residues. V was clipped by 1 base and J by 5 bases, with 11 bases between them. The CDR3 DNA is TGCGCCAGCAGCCAAGCCCACAAAGTTTATGGCTACACCTTC. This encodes CASSQAHKVYGYTF.

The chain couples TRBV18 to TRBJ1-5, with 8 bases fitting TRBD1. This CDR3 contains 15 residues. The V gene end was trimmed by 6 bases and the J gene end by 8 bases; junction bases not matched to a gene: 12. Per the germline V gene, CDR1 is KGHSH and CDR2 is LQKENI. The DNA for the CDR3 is TGTGCCAGCTCGCCGGGACAGGCGAGGAAAGAGCCCCAGCATTTT. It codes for CASSPGQARKEPQHF.

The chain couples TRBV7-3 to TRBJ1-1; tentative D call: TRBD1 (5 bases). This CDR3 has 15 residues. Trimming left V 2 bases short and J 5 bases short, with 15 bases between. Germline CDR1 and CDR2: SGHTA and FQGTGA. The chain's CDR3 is CASSLQGAGGTEAFF. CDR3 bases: TGTGCCAGCAGCTTACAGGGTGCGGGGGGAACTGAAGCTTTCTTT.

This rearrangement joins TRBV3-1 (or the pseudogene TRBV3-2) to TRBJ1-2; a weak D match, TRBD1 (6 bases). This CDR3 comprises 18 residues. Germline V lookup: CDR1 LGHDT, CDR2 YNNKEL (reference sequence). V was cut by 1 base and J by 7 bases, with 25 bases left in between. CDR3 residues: CASSQVPITDRLFSGYTF. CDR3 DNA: TGTGCCAGCAGCCAAGTCCCGATTACTGACAGGCTATTTAGTGGCTACACCTTC.

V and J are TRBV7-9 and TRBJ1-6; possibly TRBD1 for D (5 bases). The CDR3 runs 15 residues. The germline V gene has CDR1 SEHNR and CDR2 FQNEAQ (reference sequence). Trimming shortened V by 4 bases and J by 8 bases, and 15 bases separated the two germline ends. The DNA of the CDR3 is TGTGCCAGCAGCTACCCCGGTGGGGACTATTCACCCCTCCACTTT. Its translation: CASSYPGGDYSPLHF.

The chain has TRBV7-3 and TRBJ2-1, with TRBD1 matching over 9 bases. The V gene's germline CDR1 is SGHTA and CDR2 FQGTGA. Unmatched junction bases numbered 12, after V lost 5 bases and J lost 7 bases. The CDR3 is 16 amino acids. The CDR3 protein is CASSPAGQGRANEQFF. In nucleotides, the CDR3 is TGTGCCAGCAGCCCGGCCGGACAGGGGCGGGCTAATGAGCAGTTCTTC.

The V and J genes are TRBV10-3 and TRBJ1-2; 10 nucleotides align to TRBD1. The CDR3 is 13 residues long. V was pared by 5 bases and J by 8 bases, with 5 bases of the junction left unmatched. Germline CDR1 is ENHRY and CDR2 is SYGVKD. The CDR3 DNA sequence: TGTGCCATCAGTTGGACAGGGGGTGGAGGCTACACCTTC. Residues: CAISWTGGGGYTF.

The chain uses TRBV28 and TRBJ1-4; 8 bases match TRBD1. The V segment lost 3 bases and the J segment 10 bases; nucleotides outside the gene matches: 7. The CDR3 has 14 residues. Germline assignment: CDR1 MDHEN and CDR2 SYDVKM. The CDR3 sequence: CASSFQGAEGKLFF. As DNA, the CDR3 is TGTGCCAGCAGTTTTCAGGGGGCTGAGGGAAAACTGTTTTTT. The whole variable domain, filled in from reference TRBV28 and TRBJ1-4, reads DVKVTQSSRYLVKRTGEKVFLECVQDMDHENMFWYRQDPGLGLRLIYFSYDVKMKEKGDIPEGYSVSREKKERFSLILESASTNQTSMYLCASSFQGAEGKLFFGSGTQLSVL.

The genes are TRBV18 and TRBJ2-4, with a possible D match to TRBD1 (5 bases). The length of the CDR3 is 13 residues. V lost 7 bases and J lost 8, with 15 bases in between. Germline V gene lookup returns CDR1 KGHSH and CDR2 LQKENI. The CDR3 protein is CASCRARQDIQYF. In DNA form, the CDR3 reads TGTGCCAGCTGCAGGGCCCGTCAGGACATTCAGTACTTC. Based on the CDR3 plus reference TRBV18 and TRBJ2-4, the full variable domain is NAGVMQNPRHLVRRRGQEARLRCSPMKGHSHVYWYRQLPEEGLKFMVYLQKENIIDESGMPKERFSAEFPKEGPSILRIQQVVRGDSAAYFCASCRARQDIQYFGAGTRLSVL.

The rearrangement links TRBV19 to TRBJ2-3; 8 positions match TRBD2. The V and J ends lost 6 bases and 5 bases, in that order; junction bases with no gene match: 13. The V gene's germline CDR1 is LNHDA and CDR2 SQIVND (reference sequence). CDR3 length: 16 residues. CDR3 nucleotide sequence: TGTGCCAGTAGCCCTCGGCGCGGGGGGCTTGGAGATACGCAGTATTTT. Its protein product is CASSPRRGGLGDTQYF. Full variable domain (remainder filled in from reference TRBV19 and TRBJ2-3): DGGITQSPKYLFRKEGQNVTLSCEQNLNHDAMYWYRQDPGQGLRLIYYSQIVNDFQKGDIAEGYSVSREKKESFPLTVTSAQKNPTAFYLCASSPRRGGLGDTQYFGPGTRLTVL.

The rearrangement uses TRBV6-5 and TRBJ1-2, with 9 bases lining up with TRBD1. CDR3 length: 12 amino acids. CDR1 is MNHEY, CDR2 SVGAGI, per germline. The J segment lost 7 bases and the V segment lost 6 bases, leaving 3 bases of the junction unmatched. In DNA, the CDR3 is TGTGCCAGCAGACAGGGGGCCGTTGGCTACACCTTC. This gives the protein CASRQGAVGYTF.

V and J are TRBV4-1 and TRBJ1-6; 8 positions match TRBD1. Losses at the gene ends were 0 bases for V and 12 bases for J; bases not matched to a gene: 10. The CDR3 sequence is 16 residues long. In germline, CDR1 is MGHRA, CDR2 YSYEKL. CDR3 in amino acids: CASSQDSAGGRKPLHF. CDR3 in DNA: TGCGCCAGCAGCCAAGATTCGGCAGGGGGCCGCAAACCCCTCCACTTT.

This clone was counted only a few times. The chain's CDR3 is CASSLGQGEAFF. The DNA for the CDR3 is TGTGCCAGCAGTTTAGGGCAGGGTGAAGCTTTCTTT. This sequence joins TRBV12-3 or TRBV12-4 and TRBJ1-1; TRBD1 is a possible D gene (5 bases). The CDR3 is 12 residues long. V lost 1 base and J 7 bases, leaving 7 bases between the germline ends.

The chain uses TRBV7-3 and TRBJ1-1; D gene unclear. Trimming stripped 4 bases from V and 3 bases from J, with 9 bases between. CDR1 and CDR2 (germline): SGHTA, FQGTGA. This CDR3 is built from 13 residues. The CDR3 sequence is CASSYTGDTEAFF. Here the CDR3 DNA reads TGTGCCAGCAGCTACACCGGGGACACTGAAGCTTTCTTT.

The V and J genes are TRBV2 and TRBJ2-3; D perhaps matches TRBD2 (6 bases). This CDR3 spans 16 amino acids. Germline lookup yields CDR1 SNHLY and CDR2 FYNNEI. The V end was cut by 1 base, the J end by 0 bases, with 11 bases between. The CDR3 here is CASSEVGLASTDTQYF. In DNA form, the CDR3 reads TGTGCCAGCAGTGAAGTCGGGCTAGCGAGCACAGATACGCAGTATTTT.

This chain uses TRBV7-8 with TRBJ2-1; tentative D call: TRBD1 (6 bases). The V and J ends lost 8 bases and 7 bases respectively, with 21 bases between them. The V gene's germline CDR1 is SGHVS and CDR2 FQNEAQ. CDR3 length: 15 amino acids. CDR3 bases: TGTGCCAGCGTCTATTCAGGGGTCGAGACGAATGAGCAGTTCTTC. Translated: CASVYSGVETNEQFF.

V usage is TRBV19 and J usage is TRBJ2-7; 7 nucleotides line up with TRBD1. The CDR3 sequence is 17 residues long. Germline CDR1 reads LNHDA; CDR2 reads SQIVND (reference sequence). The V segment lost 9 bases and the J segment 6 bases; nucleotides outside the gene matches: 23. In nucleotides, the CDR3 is TGTGCCAGCCTCCCCGACCAGAGACAGGGAATGGGCTCCGAGCAGTACTTC. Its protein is CASLPDQRQGMGSEQYF.

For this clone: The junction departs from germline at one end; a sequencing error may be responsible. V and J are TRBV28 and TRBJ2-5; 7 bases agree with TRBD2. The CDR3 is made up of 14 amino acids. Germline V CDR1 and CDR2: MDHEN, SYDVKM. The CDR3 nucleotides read TGTGCCAGCACAAGCGGGGCCTCCCAAGAGAGCCAGTACTTC. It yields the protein CASTSGASQESQYF.

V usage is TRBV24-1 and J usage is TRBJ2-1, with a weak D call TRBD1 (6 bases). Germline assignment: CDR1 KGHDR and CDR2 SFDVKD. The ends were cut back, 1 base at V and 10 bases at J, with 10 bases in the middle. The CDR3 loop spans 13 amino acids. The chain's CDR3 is CATSDFLDREQFF. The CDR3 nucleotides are TGTGCCACCAGTGATTTTCTAGACAGGGAGCAGTTCTTC.

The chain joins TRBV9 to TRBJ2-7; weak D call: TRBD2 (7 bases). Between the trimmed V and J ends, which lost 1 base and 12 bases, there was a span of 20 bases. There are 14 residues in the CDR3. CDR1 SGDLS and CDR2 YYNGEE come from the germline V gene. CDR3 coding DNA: TGTGCCAGCAGCGTAAAAGGGGGGGCGGATCCGCGGTACTTC. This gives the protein CASSVKGGADPRYF.

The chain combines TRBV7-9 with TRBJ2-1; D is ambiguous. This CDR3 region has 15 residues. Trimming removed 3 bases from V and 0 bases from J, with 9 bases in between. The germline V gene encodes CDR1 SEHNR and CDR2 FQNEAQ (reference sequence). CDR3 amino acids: CASSFGRSSYNEQFF. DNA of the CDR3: TGTGCCAGCAGCTTTGGTCGTAGCTCCTACAATGAGCAGTTCTTC.